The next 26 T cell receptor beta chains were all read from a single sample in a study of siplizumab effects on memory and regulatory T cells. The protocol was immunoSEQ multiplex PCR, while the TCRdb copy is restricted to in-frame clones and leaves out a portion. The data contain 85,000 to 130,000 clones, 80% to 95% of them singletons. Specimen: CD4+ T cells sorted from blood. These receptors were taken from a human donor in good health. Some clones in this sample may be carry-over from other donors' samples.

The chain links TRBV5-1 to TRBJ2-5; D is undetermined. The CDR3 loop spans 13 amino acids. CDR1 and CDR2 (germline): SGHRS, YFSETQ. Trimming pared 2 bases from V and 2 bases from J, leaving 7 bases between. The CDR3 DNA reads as TGCGCCAGCAGCTTTGGCAGGCAAGAGACCCAGTACTTC. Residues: CASSFGRQETQYF.

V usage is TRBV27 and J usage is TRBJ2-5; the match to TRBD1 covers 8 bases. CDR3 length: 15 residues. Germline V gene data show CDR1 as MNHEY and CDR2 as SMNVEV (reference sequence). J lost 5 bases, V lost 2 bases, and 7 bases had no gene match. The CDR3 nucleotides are TGTGCCAGCAGTTTAGTCCAGGGGGCGGGTGAGACCCAGTACTTC. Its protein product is CASSLVQGAGETQYF.

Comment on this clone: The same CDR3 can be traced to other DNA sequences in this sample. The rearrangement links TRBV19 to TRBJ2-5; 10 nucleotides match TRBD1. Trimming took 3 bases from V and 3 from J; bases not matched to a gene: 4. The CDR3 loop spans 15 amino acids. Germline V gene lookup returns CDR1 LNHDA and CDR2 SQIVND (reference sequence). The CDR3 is CASSIDGTGEETQYF. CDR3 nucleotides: TGTGCCAGTAGTATTGACGGGACAGGGGAAGAGACCCAGTACTTC.

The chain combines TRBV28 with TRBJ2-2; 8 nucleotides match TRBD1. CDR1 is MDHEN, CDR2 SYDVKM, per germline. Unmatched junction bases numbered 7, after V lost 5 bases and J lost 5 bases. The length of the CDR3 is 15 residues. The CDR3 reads CASSPRDRLTGELFF. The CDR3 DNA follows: TGTGCCAGCAGTCCCCGGGACAGGTTAACCGGGGAGCTGTTTTTT.

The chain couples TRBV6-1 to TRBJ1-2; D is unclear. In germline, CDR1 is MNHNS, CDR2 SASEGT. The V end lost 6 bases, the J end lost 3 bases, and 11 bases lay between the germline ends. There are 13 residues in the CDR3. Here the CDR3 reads CASRPDIDYGYTF. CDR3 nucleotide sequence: TGTGCCAGCAGGCCTGACATTGACTATGGCTACACCTTC.

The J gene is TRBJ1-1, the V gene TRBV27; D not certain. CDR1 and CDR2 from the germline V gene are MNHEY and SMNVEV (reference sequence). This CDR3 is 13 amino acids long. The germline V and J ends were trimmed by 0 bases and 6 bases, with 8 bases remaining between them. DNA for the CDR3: TGTGCCAGCAGTTTATCTCCCTGGGCTGAAGCTTTCTTT. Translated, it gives CASSLSPWAEAFF.

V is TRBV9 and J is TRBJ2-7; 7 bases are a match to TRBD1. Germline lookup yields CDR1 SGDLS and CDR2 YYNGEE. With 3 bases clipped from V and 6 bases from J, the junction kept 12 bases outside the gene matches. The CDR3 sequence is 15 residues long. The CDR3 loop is CASSEGTTGNSEQYF. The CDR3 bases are TGTGCCAGCAGCGAGGGGACGACAGGGAATAGCGAGCAGTACTTC. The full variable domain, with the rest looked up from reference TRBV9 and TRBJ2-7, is DSGVTQTPKHLITATGQRVTLRCSPRSGDLSVYWYQQSLDQGLQFLIQYYNGEERAKGNILERFSAQQFPDLHSELNLSSLELGDSALYFCASSEGTTGNSEQYFGPGTRLTVT.

For the CDR3, the DNA is TGTGCCAGCAGTGGATTATATGCTCAAGGCGCGGGCGAGCAGTTCTTC. This gives the protein CASSGLYAQGAGEQFF. The chain is built from TRBV14 and TRBJ2-1, with D maybe TRBD2 (5 bases). Trimming removed 6 bases from V and 10 bases from J, with 25 bases in between. Looked up from germline, CDR1 is SGHDN and CDR2 is FVKESK. This CDR3 comprises 16 residues.

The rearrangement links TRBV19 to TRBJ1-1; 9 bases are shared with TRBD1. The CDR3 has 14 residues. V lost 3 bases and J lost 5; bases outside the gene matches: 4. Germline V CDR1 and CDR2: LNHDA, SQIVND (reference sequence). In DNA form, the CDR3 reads TGTGCCAGTAGTATTACAGGGGGCAATACTGAAGCTTTCTTT. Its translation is CASSITGGNTEAFF. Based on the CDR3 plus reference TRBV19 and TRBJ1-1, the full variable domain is DGGITQSPKYLFRKEGQNVTLSCEQNLNHDAMYWYRQDPGQGLRLIYYSQIVNDFQKGDIAEGYSVSREKKESFPLTVTSAQKNPTAFYLCASSITGGNTEAFFGQGTRLTVV.

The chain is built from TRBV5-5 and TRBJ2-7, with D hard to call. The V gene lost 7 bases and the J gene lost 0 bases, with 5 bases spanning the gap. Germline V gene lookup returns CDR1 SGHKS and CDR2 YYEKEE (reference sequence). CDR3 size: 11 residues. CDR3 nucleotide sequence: TGTGCCAGCGGAAGCTCCTACGAGCAGTACTTC. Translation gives CASGSSYEQYF.

The DNA of the CDR3 is TGTGCCAGCAGCCAAGGGACGGGATCATACAATGAGCAGTTCTTC. Translating gives CASSQGTGSYNEQFF. The chain is built from TRBV14 and TRBJ2-1, with D perhaps matching TRBD2 (5 bases). The CDR3 spans 15 residues. CDR1 is SGHDN and CDR2 is FVKESK in the germline V gene. The V gene lost 1 base and the J gene lost 4 bases, with 11 bases spanning the gap.

The CDR3 here is CSANLREQYF. CDR3 nucleotide sequence: TGCAGTGCTAATTTGCGAGAGCAGTACTTC. V and J are TRBV20-1 and TRBJ2-5, with D unclear. The germline V gene has CDR1 DFQATT and CDR2 SNEGSKA (reference sequence). The CDR3 is 10 amino acids. The V and J ends lost 4 bases and 11 bases respectively, with 11 bases between them.

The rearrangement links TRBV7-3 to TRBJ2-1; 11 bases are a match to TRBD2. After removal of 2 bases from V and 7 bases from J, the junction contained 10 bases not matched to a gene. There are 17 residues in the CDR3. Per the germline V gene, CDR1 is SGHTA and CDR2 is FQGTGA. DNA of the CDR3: TGTGCCAGCAGCTTAGGGGTTAGCGGGAGGGCCGGGAATGAGCAGTTCTTC. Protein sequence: CASSLGVSGRAGNEQFF.

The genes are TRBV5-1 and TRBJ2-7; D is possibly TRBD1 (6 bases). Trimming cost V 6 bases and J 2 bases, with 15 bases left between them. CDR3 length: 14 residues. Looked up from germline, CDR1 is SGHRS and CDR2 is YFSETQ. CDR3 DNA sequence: TGCGCCAGCACAAGATACCAGGGGACCTACGAGCAGTACTTC. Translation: CASTRYQGTYEQYF. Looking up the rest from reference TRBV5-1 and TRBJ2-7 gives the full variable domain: KAGVTQTPRYLIKTRGQQVTLSCSPISGHRSVSWYQQTPGQGLQFLFEYFSETQRNKGNFPGRFSGRQFSNSRSEMNVSTLELGDSALYLCASTRYQGTYEQYFGPGTRLTVT.

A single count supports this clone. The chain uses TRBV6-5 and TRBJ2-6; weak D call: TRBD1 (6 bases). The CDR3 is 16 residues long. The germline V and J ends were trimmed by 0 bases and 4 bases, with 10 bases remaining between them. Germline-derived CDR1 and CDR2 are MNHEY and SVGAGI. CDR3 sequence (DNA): TGTGCCAGCAGTTACTCGAGGGGGACCGGGGCCAACGTCCTGACTTTC. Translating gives CASSYSRGTGANVLTF.

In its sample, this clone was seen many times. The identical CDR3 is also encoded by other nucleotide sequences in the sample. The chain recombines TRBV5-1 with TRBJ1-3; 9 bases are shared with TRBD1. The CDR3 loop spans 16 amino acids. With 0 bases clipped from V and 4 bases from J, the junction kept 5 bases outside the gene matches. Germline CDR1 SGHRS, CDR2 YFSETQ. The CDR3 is CASSLDGQGQGNTIYF. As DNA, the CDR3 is TGCGCCAGCAGCTTGGATGGACAGGGGCAGGGAAACACCATATATTTT.

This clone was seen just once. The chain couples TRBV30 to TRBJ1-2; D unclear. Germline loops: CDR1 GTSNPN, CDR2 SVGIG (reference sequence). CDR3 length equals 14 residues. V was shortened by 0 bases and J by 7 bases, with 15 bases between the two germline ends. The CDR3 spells CAWSVNPRNIGYTF. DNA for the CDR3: TGTGCCTGGAGTGTAAACCCCCGGAACATTGGCTACACCTTC.

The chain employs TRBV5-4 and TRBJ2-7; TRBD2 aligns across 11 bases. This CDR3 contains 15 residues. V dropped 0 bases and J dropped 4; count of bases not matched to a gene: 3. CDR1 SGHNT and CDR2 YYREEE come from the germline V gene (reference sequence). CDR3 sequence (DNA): TGTGCCAGCAGCTTGGGCGGGACTAGCGGTTACGAGCAGTACTTC. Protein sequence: CASSLGGTSGYEQYF. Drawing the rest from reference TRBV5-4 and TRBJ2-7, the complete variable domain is ETGVTQSPTHLIKTRGQQVTLRCSSQSGHNTVSWYQQALGQGPQFIFQYYREEENGRGNFPPRFSGLQFPNYSSELNVNALELDDSALYLCASSLGGTSGYEQYFGPGTRLTVT.

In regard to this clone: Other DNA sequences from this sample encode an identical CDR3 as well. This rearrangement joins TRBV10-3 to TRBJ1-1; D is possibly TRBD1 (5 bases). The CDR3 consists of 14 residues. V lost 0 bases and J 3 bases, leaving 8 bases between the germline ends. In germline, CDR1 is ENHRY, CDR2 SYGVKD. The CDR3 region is CAISESEGYTEAFF. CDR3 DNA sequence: TGTGCCATCAGTGAGTCGGAGGGGTACACTGAAGCTTTCTTT.

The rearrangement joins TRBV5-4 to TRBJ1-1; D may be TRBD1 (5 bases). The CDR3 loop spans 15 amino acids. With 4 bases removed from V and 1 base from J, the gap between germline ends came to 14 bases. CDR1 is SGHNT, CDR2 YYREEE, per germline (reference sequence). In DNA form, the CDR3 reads TGTGCCAGCAGCGCCAGTGGCAGGGCGAACACTGAAGCTTTCTTT. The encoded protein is CASSASGRANTEAFF.

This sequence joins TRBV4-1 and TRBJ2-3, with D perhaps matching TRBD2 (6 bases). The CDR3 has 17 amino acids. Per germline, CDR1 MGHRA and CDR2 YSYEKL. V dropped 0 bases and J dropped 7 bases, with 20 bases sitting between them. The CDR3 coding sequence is TGCGCCAGCAGCCAAGACGGGGGTGGGACGACCTCGAATACGCAGTATTTT. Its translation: CASSQDGGGTTSNTQYF.

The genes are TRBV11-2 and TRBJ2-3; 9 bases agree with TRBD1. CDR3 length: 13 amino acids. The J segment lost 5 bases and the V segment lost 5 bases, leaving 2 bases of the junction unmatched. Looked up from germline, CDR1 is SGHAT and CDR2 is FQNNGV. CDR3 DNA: TGTGCCAGCAGCCCGGACAGGGGAGATACGCAGTATTTT. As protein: CASSPDRGDTQYF.

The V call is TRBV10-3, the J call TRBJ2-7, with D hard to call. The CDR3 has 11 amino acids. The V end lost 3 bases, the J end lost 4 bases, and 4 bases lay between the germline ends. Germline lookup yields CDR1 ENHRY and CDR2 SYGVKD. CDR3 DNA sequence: TGTGCCATCAGTGATGAGTACGAGCAGTACTTC. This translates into CAISDEYEQYF.

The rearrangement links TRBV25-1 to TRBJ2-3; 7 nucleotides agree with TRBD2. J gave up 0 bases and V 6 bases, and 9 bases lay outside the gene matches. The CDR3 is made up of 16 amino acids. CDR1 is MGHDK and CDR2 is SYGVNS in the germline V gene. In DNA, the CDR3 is TGTGCCAGCAGCGTCGCGTGGGGGGGTAGCACAGATACGCAGTATTTT. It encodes CASSVAWGGSTDTQYF.

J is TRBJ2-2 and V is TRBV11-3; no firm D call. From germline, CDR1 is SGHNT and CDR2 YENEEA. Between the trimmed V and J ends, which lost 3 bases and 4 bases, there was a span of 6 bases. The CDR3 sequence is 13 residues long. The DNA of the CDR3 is TGTGCCAGCAGCTTGCGAGGCACCGGGGAGCTGTTTTTT. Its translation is CASSLRGTGELFF.

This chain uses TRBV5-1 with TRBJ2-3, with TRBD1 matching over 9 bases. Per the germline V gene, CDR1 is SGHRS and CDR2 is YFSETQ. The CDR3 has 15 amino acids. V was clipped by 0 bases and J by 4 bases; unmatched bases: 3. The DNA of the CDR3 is TGCGCCAGCAGCTTGGAGAACAGGGGGCCAGATACGCAGTATTTT. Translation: CASSLENRGPDTQYF.